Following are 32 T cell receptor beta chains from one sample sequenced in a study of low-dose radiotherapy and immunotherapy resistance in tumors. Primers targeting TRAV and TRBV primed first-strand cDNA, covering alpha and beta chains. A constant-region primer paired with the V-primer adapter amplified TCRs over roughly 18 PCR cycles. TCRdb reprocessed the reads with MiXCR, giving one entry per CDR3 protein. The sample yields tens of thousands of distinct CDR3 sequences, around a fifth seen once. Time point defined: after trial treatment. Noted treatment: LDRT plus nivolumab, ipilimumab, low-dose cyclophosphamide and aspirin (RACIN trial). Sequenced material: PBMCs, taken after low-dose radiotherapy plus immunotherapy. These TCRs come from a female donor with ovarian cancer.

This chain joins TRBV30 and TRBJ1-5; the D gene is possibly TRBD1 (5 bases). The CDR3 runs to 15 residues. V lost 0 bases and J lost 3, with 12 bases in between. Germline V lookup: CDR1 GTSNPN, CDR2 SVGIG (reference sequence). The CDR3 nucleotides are TGTGCCTGGAGTGTACGGGCCAGGGACAATCAGCCCCAGCATTTT. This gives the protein CAWSVRARDNQPQHF.

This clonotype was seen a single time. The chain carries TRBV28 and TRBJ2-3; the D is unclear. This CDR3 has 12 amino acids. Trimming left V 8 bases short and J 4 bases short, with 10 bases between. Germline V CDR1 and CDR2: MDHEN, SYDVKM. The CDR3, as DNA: TGTGCCAGCTCAGTCAAACCAGATACGCAGTATTTT. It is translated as CASSVKPDTQYF.

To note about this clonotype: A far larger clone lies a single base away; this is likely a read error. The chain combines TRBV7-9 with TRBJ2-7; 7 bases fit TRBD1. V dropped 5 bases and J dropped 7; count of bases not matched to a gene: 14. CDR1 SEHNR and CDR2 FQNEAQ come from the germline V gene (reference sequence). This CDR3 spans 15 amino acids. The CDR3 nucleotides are TGTGCCAGCAGCCCCAGACAGGGAAAGTACAATGAGCAGTACTTC. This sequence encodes CASSPRQGKYNEQYF.

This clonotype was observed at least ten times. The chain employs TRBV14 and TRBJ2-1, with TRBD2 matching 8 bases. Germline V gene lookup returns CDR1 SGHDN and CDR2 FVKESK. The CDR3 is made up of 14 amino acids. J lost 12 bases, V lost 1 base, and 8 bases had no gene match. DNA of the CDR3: TGTGCCAGCAGCCAAGCGACTCGACTAGCGCGGCAGTTCTTC. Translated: CASSQATRLARQFF.

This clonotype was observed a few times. In DNA, the CDR3 is TGTGCCAGCAGACCGAGGTCCTACAATGAGCAGTTCTTC. Its translation: CASRPRSYNEQFF. The chain links TRBV13 to TRBJ2-1; D gene uncertain. CDR1 and CDR2 (germline): PRHDT, FYEKMQ (reference sequence). The V end lost 6 bases, the J end lost 1 base, and 7 bases lay between the germline ends. The length of the CDR3 is 13 residues.

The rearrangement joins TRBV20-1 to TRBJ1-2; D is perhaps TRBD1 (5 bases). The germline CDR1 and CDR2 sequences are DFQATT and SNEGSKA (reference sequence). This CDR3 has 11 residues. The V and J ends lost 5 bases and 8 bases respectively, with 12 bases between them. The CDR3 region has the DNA TGCAGTGCTCCCGGGACGGCGGGCTACACCTTC. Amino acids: CSAPGTAGYTF.

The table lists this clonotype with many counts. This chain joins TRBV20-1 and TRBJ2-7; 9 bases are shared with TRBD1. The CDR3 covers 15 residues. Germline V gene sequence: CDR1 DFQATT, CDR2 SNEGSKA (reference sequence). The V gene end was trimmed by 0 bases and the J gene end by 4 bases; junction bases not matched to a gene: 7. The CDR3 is CSARDIDRGGYEQYF. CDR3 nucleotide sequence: TGCAGTGCTAGAGATATCGACAGGGGGGGTTACGAGCAGTACTTC.

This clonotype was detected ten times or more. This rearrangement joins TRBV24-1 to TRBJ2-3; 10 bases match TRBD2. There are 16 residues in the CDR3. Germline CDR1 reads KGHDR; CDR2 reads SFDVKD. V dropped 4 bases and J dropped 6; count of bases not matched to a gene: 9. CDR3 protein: CATSDGPSGRSDTQYF. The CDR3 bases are TGTGCCACCAGTGACGGACCTAGCGGGAGATCGGATACGCAGTATTTT.

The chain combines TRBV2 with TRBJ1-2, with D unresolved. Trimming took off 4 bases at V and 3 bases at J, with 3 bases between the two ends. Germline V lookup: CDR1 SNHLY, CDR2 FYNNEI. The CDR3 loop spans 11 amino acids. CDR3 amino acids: CASSVDYGYTF. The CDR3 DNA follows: TGTGCCAGCAGTGTTGACTATGGCTACACCTTC.

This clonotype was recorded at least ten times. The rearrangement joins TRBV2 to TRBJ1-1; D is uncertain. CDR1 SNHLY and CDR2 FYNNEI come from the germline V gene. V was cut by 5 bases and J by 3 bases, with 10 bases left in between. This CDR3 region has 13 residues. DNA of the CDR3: TGTGCCAGCAGTTTTTCTATGGACACTGAAGCTTTCTTT. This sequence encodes CASSFSMDTEAFF.

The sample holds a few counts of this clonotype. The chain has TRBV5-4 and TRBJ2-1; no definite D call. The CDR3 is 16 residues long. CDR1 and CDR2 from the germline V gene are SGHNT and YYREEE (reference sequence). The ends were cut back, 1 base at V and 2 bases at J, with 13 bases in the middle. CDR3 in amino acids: CASSLQRAETYNEQFF. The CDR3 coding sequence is TGTGCCAGCAGCTTGCAAAGGGCGGAGACCTACAATGAGCAGTTCTTC.

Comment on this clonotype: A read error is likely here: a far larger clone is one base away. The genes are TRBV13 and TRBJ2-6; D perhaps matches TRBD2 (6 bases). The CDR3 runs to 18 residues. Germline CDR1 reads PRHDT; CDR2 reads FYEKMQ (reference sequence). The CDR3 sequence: CASSPGGNGDSGANVPTF. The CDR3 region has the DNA TGTGCCAGCAGCCCGGGCGGTAACGGGGACTCTGGGGCCAACGTCCCGACTTTC.

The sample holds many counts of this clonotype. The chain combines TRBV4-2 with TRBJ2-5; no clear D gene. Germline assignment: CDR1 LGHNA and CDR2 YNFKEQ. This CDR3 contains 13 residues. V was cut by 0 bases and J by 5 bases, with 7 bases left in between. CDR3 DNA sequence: TGTGCCAGCAGCCAAGATGGGCGGGAGACCCAGTACTTC. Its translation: CASSQDGRETQYF.

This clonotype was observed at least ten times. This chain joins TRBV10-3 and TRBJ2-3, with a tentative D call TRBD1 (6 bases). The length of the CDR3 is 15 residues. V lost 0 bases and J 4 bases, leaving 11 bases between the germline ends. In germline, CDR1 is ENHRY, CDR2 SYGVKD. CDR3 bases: TGTGCCATCAGTGAGTCTGCGGCAGGGGCAGATACGCAGTATTTT. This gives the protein CAISESAAGADTQYF.

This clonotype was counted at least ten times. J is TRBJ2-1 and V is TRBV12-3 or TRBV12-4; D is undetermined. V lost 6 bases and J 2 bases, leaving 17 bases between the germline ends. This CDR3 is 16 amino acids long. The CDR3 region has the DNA TGTGCCAGCAGCCCACCTCGTTGGGCCACCTACAATGAGCAGTTCTTC. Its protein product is CASSPPRWATYNEQFF.

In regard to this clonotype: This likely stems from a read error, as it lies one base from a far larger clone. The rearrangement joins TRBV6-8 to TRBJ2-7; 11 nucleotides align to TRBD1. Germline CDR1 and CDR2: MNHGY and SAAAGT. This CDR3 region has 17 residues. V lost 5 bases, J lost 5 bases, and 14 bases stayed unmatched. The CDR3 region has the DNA TGTGCCAGCAGTACCCAGAGGGGGACAGGGGGAGGAGACGAGCAGTACTTC. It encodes CASSTQRGTGGGDEQYF.

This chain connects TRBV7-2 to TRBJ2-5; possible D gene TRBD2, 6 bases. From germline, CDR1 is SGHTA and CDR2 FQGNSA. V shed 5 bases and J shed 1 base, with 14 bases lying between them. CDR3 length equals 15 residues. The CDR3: CASSPQSGLQETQYF. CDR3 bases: TGTGCCAGCAGCCCTCAAAGCGGGCTCCAAGAGACCCAGTACTTC.

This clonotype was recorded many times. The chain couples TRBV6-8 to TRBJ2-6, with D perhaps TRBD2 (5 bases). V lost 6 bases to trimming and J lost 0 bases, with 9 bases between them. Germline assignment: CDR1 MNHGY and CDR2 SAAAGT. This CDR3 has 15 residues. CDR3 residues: CASSLRDSGANVLTF. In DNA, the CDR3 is TGTGCCAGCAGCCTACGGGACTCTGGGGCCAACGTCCTGACTTTC.

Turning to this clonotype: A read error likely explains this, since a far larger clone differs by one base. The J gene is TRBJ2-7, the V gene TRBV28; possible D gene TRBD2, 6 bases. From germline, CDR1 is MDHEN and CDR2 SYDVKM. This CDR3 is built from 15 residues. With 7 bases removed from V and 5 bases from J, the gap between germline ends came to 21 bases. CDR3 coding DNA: TGTGCCAGCACCTTCAGGGCGCGGGGCCCGAACGAGCAGTACTTC. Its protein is CASTFRARGPNEQYF.

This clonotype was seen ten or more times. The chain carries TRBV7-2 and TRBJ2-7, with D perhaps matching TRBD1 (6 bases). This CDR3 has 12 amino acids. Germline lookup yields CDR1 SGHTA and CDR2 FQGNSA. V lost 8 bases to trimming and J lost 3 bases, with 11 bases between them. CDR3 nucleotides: TGTGCCAGCGTCCAACAGGGCTACGAGCAGTACTTC. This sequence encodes CASVQQGYEQYF.

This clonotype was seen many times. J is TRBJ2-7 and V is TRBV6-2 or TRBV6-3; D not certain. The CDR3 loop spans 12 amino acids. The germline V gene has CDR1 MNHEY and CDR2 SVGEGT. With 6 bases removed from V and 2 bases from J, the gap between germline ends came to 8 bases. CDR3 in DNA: TGTGCCAGCAGCGTAAAAACCTACGAGCAGTACTTC. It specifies CASSVKTYEQYF.

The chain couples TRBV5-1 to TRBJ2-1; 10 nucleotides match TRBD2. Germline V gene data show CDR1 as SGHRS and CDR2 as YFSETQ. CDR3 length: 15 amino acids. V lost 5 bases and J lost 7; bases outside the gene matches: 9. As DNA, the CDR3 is TGCGCCAGCAGTACTAGCGGGATTGGGGATAATGAGCAGTTCTTC. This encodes CASSTSGIGDNEQFF.

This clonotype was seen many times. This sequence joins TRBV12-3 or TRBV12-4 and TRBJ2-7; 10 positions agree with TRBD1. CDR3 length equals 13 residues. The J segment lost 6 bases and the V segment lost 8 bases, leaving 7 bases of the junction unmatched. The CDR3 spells CASARDRGVEQYF. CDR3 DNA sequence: TGTGCCAGCGCCCGGGACAGGGGCGTCGAGCAGTACTTC.

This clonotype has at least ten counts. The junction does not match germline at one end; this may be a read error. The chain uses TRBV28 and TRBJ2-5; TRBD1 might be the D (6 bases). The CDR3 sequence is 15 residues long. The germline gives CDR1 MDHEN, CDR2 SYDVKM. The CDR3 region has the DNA TGTGCCAGCAGTTTTTTGGGGGCCCACCAGGAGACCCAGTACTTC. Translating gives CASSFLGAHQETQYF.

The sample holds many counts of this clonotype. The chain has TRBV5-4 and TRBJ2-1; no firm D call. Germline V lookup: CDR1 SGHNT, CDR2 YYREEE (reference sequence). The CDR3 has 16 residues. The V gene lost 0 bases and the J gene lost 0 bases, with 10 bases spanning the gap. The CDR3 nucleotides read TGTGCCAGCAGCTTGGCCGGGTTCGGCTCCTACAATGAGCAGTTCTTC. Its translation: CASSLAGFGSYNEQFF. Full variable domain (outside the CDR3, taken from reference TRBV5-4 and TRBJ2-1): ETGVTQSPTHLIKTRGQQVTLRCSSQSGHNTVSWYQQALGQGPQFIFQYYREEENGRGNFPPRFSGLQFPNYSSELNVNALELDDSALYLCASSLAGFGSYNEQFFGPGTRLTVL.

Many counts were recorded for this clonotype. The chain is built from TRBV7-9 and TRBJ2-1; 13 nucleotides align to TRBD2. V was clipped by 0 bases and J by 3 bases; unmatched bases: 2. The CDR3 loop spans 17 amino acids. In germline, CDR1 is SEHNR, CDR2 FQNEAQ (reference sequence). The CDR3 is CASSLAGTSGDYNEQFF. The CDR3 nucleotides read TGTGCCAGCAGCTTAGCCGGGACTAGCGGGGACTACAATGAGCAGTTCTTC. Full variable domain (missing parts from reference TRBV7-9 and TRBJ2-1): DTGVSQNPRHKITKRGQNVTFRCDPISEHNRLYWYRQTLGQGPEFLTYFQNEAQLEKSRLLSDRFSAERPKGSFSTLEIQRTEQGDSAMYLCASSLAGTSGDYNEQFFGPGTRLTVL.

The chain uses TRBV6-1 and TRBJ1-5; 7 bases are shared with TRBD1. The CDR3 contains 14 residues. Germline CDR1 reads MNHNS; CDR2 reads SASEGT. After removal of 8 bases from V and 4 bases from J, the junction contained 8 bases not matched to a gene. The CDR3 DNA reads TGTGCCAGCCTTGGTGGGACAGATAATCAGCCCCAGCATTTT. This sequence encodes CASLGGTDNQPQHF.

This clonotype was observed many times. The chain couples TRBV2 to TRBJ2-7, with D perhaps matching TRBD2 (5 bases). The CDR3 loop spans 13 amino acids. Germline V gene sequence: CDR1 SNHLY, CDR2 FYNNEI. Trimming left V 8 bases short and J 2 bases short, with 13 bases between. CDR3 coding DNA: TGTGCCAGCCGAGGGATCGACCCCTACGAGCAGTACTTC. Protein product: CASRGIDPYEQYF.

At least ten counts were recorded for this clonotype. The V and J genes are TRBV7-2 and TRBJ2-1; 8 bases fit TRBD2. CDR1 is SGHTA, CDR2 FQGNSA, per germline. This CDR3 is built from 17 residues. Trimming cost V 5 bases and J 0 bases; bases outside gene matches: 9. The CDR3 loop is CASSPPGLGFSYNEQFF. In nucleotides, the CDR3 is TGTGCCAGCAGCCCCCCGGGACTAGGCTTCTCCTACAATGAGCAGTTCTTC. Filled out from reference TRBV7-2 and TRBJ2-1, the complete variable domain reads GAGVSQSPSNKVTEKGKDVELRCDPISGHTALYWYRQSLGQGLEFLIYFQGNSAPDKSGLPSDRFSAERTGGSVSTLTIQRTQQEDSAVYLCASSPPGLGFSYNEQFFGPGTRLTVL.

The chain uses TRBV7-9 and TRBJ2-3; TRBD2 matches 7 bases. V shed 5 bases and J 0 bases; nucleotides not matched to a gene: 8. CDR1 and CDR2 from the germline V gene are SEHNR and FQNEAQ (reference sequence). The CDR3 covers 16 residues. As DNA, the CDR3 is TGTGCCAGCAGCGCCCTCTCCGGGGGGAGCACAGATACGCAGTATTTT. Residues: CASSALSGGSTDTQYF. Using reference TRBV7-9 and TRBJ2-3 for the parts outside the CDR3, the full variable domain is DTGVSQNPRHKITKRGQNVTFRCDPISEHNRLYWYRQTLGQGPEFLTYFQNEAQLEKSRLLSDRFSAERPKGSFSTLEIQRTEQGDSAMYLCASSALSGGSTDTQYFGPGTRLTVL.

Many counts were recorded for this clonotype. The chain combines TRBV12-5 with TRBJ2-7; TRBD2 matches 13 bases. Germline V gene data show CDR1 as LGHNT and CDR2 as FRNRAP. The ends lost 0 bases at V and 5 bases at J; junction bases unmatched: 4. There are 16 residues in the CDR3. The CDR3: CASGLVGLAGTDEQYF. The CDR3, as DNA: TGTGCTAGTGGTTTGGTGGGACTAGCGGGAACCGACGAGCAGTACTTC.

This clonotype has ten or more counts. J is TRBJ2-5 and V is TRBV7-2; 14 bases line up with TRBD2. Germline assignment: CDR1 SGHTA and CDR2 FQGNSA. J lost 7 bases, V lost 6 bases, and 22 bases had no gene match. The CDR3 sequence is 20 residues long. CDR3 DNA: TGTGCCAGCAGTCATAAGGGGACTAGCGGGAGCGTATATGGGGTTTTGACCCAGTACTTC. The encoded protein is CASSHKGTSGSVYGVLTQYF.